Following are 20 T cell receptor beta chains from one sample sequenced in a study of control samples from healthy donors and cancer patients. This table comes from immunoSEQ multiplex PCR, and its TCRdb copy is limited to in-frame clones, with some not included. Of some 140,000 clones listed, roughly 94% are singletons. What was sequenced was blood. These receptor sequences come from a man in his forties in good health.

The chain combines TRBV19 with TRBJ1-1, with 9 bases that match TRBD1. CDR3 length equals 13 residues. V trimming: 3 bases; J trimming: 13 bases; junction bases outside the gene matches: 9. Per the germline V gene, CDR1 is LNHDA and CDR2 is SQIVND (reference sequence). DNA of the CDR3: TGTGCCAGTAGTATGGTCGGGACAGGGCTTTTTTTCTTT. Its protein product is CASSMVGTGLFFF.

As for this clone: This specimen includes other DNA sequences encoding the same CDR3. The chain couples TRBV9 to TRBJ1-2; 7 positions match TRBD1. This CDR3 spans 12 amino acids. Germline V gives CDR1 SGDLS, CDR2 YYNGEE. V lost 3 bases to trimming and J lost 5 bases; unmatched junction nucleotides: 1. The CDR3: CASSAQGYGYTF. In DNA form, the CDR3 reads TGTGCCAGCAGCGCACAGGGGTATGGCTACACCTTC.

The V gene is TRBV30, the J gene TRBJ1-2; unclear D gene. The V end lost 2 bases, the J end lost 5 bases, and 9 bases lay between the germline ends. CDR1 and CDR2 from the germline V gene are GTSNPN and SVGIG (reference sequence). CDR3 length: 12 amino acids. The CDR3 loop is CAWSPNRYGYTF. The CDR3 bases are TGTGCCTGGAGTCCTAACCGATATGGCTACACCTTC. The variable domain in full, completed from reference TRBV30 and TRBJ1-2, reads SQTIHQWPATLVQPVGSPLSLECTVEGTSNPNLYWYRQAAGRGLQLLFYSVGIGQISSEVPQNLSASRPQDRQFILSSKKLLLSDSGFYLCAWSPNRYGYTFGSGTRLTVV.

The rearrangement links TRBV10-3 to TRBJ1-4, with 8 bases matching TRBD1. Trimming removed 6 bases from V and 4 bases from J; junction bases left unmatched: 1. This CDR3 spans 13 amino acids. Germline lookup yields CDR1 ENHRY and CDR2 SYGVKD. The CDR3 DNA sequence: TGTGCCATCAGGGACAGGGATAATGAAAAACTGTTTTTT. This sequence encodes CAIRDRDNEKLFF.

This chain uses TRBV3-1 (or the pseudogene TRBV3-2) with TRBJ2-5; no firm D call. Germline V gene data show CDR1 as LGHDT and CDR2 as YNNKEL (reference sequence). The CDR3 covers 12 residues. Trimming left V 6 bases short and J 0 bases short, with 5 bases between. The CDR3 DNA sequence: TGTGCCAGCAGTACTCACCAAGAGACCCAGTACTTC. Protein product: CASSTHQETQYF.

This chain joins TRBV24-1 and TRBJ1-1; D not resolved. The germline V gene has CDR1 KGHDR and CDR2 SFDVKD. CDR3 size: 12 residues. Trimming removed 5 bases from V and 8 bases from J, with 11 bases in between. The CDR3 DNA follows: TGTGCCACCAGTGTGTCAGAGAGAGAAGCTTTCTTT. This codes for CATSVSEREAFF.

The chain's CDR3 is CASSQPWTGGYEQYF. The CDR3 DNA follows: TGTGCCAGCAGCCAACCTTGGACAGGGGGCTACGAGCAGTACTTC. This chain uses TRBV3-1 (or the pseudogene TRBV3-2) with TRBJ2-7, with 10 nucleotides matching TRBD1. Germline loops: CDR1 LGHDT, CDR2 YNNKEL (reference sequence). The CDR3 loop spans 15 amino acids. V shed 2 bases and J 3 bases; nucleotides not matched to a gene: 4.

The V and J genes are TRBV10-3 and TRBJ2-7; the match to TRBD1 covers 8 bases. V trimming: 3 bases; J trimming: 3 bases; junction bases outside the gene matches: 4. CDR3 length: 14 amino acids. Germline V gene lookup returns CDR1 ENHRY and CDR2 SYGVKD. The CDR3 is CAISERTGLYEQYF. The CDR3 DNA follows: TGTGCCATCAGTGAACGGACAGGGCTCTACGAGCAGTACTTC.

The chain joins TRBV5-5 to TRBJ1-2, with TRBD1 identical over 7 bases. Per germline, CDR1 SGHKS and CDR2 YYEKEE (reference sequence). Losses at the gene ends were 4 bases for V and 4 bases for J; bases not matched to a gene: 7. CDR3 length: 14 residues. The CDR3 here is CASSTRQGRYGYTF. The DNA for the CDR3 is TGTGCCAGCAGCACGAGACAGGGCCGCTATGGCTACACCTTC.

The chain employs TRBV12-3 or TRBV12-4 and TRBJ1-2, with a weak D call TRBD1 (6 bases). The CDR3 contains 13 residues. The V and J ends lost 5 bases and 4 bases respectively, with 11 bases between them. The CDR3 reads CASSPQGFYGYTF. The CDR3 DNA reads as TGTGCCAGCAGTCCTCAGGGGTTCTATGGCTACACCTTC.

The chain is built from TRBV5-1 and TRBJ2-7; D is perhaps TRBD1 or TRBD2 (5 bases each). Germline CDR1 is SGHRS and CDR2 is YFSETQ. This CDR3 has 13 amino acids. V lost 2 bases to trimming and J lost 3 bases, with 9 bases between them. In DNA form, the CDR3 reads TGCGCCAGCAGCTTACGGGACGGCTACGAGCAGTACTTC. This codes for CASSLRDGYEQYF.

The chain combines TRBV5-8 with TRBJ1-5; no definite D call. Germline assignment: CDR1 SGHTS and CDR2 YDEGEE. The CDR3 has 15 residues. V was shortened by 3 bases and J by 3 bases, with 13 bases between the two germline ends. The DNA of the CDR3 is TGTGCCAGCAGCTACCTGGCGGGTTACAATCAGCCCCAGCATTTT. This encodes CASSYLAGYNQPQHF.

The chain links TRBV6-6 to TRBJ1-1; perhaps TRBD1 as D (6 bases). Trimming stripped 7 bases from V and 1 base from J, with 13 bases between. This CDR3 contains 14 residues. Germline V CDR1 and CDR2: MNHNY, SVGAGI (reference sequence). The CDR3 here is CASNWGRGNTEAFF. The CDR3 nucleotides read TGTGCCAGCAATTGGGGGCGAGGGAACACTGAAGCTTTCTTT.

This clone was picked up a small number of times. The rearrangement joins TRBV7-2 to TRBJ1-1; D is ambiguous. This CDR3 has 14 amino acids. The V end was cut by 5 bases, the J end by 4 bases, with 14 bases between. Germline values: CDR1 SGHTA, CDR2 FQGNSA. DNA of the CDR3: TGTGCCAGCAGCATTACGGGTGGAGGCACTGAAGCTTTCTTT. Translated, it gives CASSITGGGTEAFF.

This chain links TRBV5-4 with TRBJ1-6; unclear D gene. Per the germline V gene, CDR1 is SGHNT and CDR2 is YYREEE (reference sequence). The CDR3 loop spans 15 amino acids. V gave up 2 bases and J gave up 2 bases, with 8 bases separating them. CDR3 DNA sequence: TGTGCCAGCAGCTTCGACGGAGCCTATAATTCACCCCTCCACTTT. Amino acids: CASSFDGAYNSPLHF.

The chain combines TRBV10-3 with TRBJ2-7; either TRBD1 or TRBD2 may fit D (6 bases each). The V gene lost 6 bases and the J gene lost 3 bases, with 12 bases spanning the gap. CDR3 size: 13 residues. Germline CDR1 ENHRY, CDR2 SYGVKD. The CDR3 DNA follows: TGTGCCATCAGCGCGGGGACAAGCTACGAGCAGTACTTC. This sequence encodes CAISAGTSYEQYF.

This chain joins TRBV2 and TRBJ1-5; D gene uncertain. The CDR3 extends over 15 amino acids. Germline CDR1 reads SNHLY; CDR2 reads FYNNEI. The germline V and J ends were trimmed by 6 bases and 0 bases, with 12 bases remaining between them. CDR3: CASRLDTDSNQPQHF. DNA for the CDR3: TGTGCCAGCAGGCTCGACACCGATAGCAATCAGCCCCAGCATTTT. The whole variable domain, filled in from reference TRBV2 and TRBJ1-5, reads EPEVTQTPSHQVTQMGQEVILRCVPISNHLYFYWYRQILGQKVEFLVSFYNNEISEKSEIFDDQFSVERPDGSNFTLKIRSTKLEDSAMYFCASRLDTDSNQPQHFGDGTRLSIL.

The CDR3 nucleotides read TGTGCCAGTAGTATCCTCAGGGGTATTGAAGCTTTCTTT. It codes for CASSILRGIEAFF. The chain uses TRBV19 and TRBJ1-1, with a possible D match to TRBD1 (6 bases). CDR1 is LNHDA, CDR2 SQIVND, per germline (reference sequence). V was pared by 3 bases and J by 7 bases, with 12 bases between. The length of the CDR3 is 13 residues.

This sequence joins TRBV10-2 and TRBJ1-2; 9 bases agree with TRBD1. V lost 3 bases, J lost 8 bases, and 7 bases stayed unmatched. CDR3 length equals 14 residues. Germline CDR1 and CDR2: WSHSY and SAAADI. The CDR3 is CASSETKTGGGYTF. The CDR3 nucleotides are TGCGCCAGCAGTGAAACGAAGACAGGGGGGGGCTACACCTTC.

J is TRBJ1-5 and V is TRBV27; tentative D call: TRBD1 (6 bases). Germline lookup yields CDR1 MNHEY and CDR2 SMNVEV (reference sequence). The V end was cut by 3 bases, the J end by 2 bases, with 11 bases between. This CDR3 is 15 amino acids long. In DNA, the CDR3 is TGTGCCAGCAGTTTTTCGGCAGGGGGCAATCAGCCCCAGCATTTT. It is translated as CASSFSAGGNQPQHF.